One T cell receptor (beta chain) is described in this entry. The target antigen is unknown. The Oncomine TCR Beta short-read assay was applied to DNA of cultured CD4+ T cells. Investigators isolated genomic DNA from cultured CD4+ T cells. One entry per CDR3 protein, called by TCRdb with MiXCR from the PCR reads. The sample has about 8,800 distinct CDR3 sequences, approximately 48% seen once. Treatment defined: roughly nine-day PBMC culture with coronavirus spike peptide pools or control peptides (ViraFEST assay). This sample was included in a study of vaccination and CD4 T cells after COVID-19. The TCR originated in a human donor who had recovered from COVID-19. Material for sequencing was CD4+ T cells from blood, cultured in vitro.

This chain's CDR3 is CASSLTGLTVFF. The CDR3 DNA sequence: TGTGCCAGCAGCCTAACGGGACTAACGGTCTTCTTC. The rearrangement uses TRBV14 and TRBJ2-1, with 7 bases that match TRBD2. Germline-derived CDR1 and CDR2 are SGHDN and FVKESK. The V gene end was trimmed by 4 bases and the J gene end by 16 bases; junction bases not matched to a gene: 10. CDR3 size: 12 residues.